The subject of this entry is one T cell receptor (beta chain). This receptor's antigen is unknown. Per-base qualities were not stored, and no clone one base away is much larger. TCRB CDR3 regions were amplified from approximately 2 ug genomic DNA, or all available DNA if less, using the immunoSEQ assay. The multiplex PCR relied on 60 forward primers for TCR V beta segments and 13 reverse primers for J beta segments. To estimate reads per starting template, synthetic control templates were spiked into each sample at limiting dilution. The Illumina HiSeq System generated sequencing reads of 87 bp. As for the original processing: PCR and sequencing errors were removed by a nearest neighbor algorithm that merged closely related sequences. TCR overlap was measured as the percentage of unique tumor TCR beta sequences also present in the same patient's peripheral blood. Not all clones reach the TCRdb copy of this immuneACCESS table, which keeps in-frame sequences only. Checked studies attribute under half of the gap to unresolved V genes and leave the rest unexplained. V and J calls plus clone size are reproduced from that table; the DNA served to infer D and trimming. In all, the sample holds 100,000 or so clones, and just over 85% of those were seen once. The top ten clones comprise roughly 14% of the sample.

This sample was taken from a study of glioma-infiltrating T cells after dendritic cell vaccination (dated by TCRdb to 2016 to 2018). Regarding the complete study: The cohort comprised around 15 glioblastoma patients from Phase I and II dendritic cell vaccination trials, 9 newly diagnosed and 6 with recurrent disease. Autologous tumor lysate-pulsed dendritic cell vaccination was administered to the patients between about 2003 and 2012. The vaccine was prepared from monocyte-derived dendritic cells that were cultured for roughly 7 days with IL-4 and GM-CSF and then pulsed overnight with autologous tumor lysate. Three intradermal dendritic cell vaccine injections were administered to patients at biweekly intervals in the arm below the axilla. Deep sequencing of TCR beta CDR3 regions was used to quantify tumor-infiltrating lymphocyte content and compare tumor and blood repertoires in dendritic cell-vaccinated glioblastoma patients. Survival after dendritic cell vaccination was correlated with TCR sequencing metrics, including TIL content and tumor-blood repertoire overlap.

Broad study findings and their caveats: The cohort was small and heterogeneous, only a few patients had full blood and tumor sets, and even fewer had initial-recurrent tumor pairs. TCR clonality showed no direct relationship with survival, which suggests that a diverse polyclonal response may matter. The response model built on TCR overlap across three groups was characterized as speculative, with prospective validation still needed. Longer time to progression and overall survival after dendritic cell vaccination were predicted by higher estimated pretreatment TIL content.

To be selected, patients needed enough residual fresh-frozen tumor tissue and more than two years of available survival data. Molecular status otherwise varied across the glioblastoma patients, but none of them carried an isocitrate dehydrogenase mutation. PBMC were collected before vaccination, two weeks after the third vaccination, and at tumor progression if progression occurred. The Qiagen DNeasy Blood extraction Kit was used to extract genomic DNA. Material: blood, obtained before dendritic cell vaccination. The receptor's source is a human donor with glioblastoma.

The DNA reads TGCAGCGTTGAAGGGAGTTGGGGGCTCTACGAGCAGTACTTC. Its translation is CSVEGSWGLYEQYF. Here the chain combines TRBV29-1 and TRBJ2-7; TRBD1 is possibly the D segment (6 matching bases). As encoded in the germline V gene, CDR1 is SQVTM while CDR2 is ANQGSEA. The CDR3 covers 14 residues, taking in both the cysteine and the phenylalanine. Only the CDR3 region is kept as DNA, spanning 42 bases read in frame from base 1. V drops 1 base and J drops 3 bases, leaving 13 bases in between.